These T cell receptor beta chains were read from a single sample in a study of CD8 T cells in ankylosing spondylitis. TCRdb analysed the 5' RACE reads with MiXCR anew, one entry per CDR3 protein. The sample holds over 700,000 distinct CDR3 sequences, 15% to 20% seen once. Sequencing used blood, either unsorted or a sorted T cell fraction (not recorded which). These receptors were obtained from a male donor with ankylosing spondylitis. CDR3s include the opening cysteine and the closing phenylalanine or tryptophan. D genes are given only for firm matches. Size values are once, few and many counts, or a class for expanded clones, and some rows have none.

D gene,clone size,J gene,V gene,CDR3 DNA,CDR3 protein
.,.,TRBJ2-7,TRBV20-1,TGCAGTGCTTTTCGAACCTACGAGCAGTACTTC,CSAFRTYEQYF
.,.,TRBJ1-1,TRBV19,TGTGCCAGTAAGGTCCTGGGCACTGAAGCTTTCTTT,CASKVLGTEAFF
TRBD2,few,TRBJ2-2,TRBV4-1,TGCGCCAGCAGCCAAGATGGGGGGGGTAACACCGGGGAGCTGTTTTTT,CASSQDGGGNTGELFF
TRBD2,few,TRBJ2-1,TRBV12-5,TGTGCTAGTGGTTTGGAGGGAGGGTCCTACAATGAGCAGTTCTTC,CASGLEGGSYNEQFF
TRBD2,many,TRBJ2-3,TRBV5-6,TGTGCCAGCAGCGTAGCGGGAGTTGACACAGATACGCAGTATTTT,CASSVAGVDTDTQYF
TRBD1,few,TRBJ1-1,TRBV5-1,TGCGTCAGCAGCTTTAGGGGGCGGACTGAAGCTTTCTTT,CVSSFRGRTEAFF
.,.,TRBJ1-1,TRBV20-1,TGCAGTGCAGACCTGAACACTGAAGCTTTCTTT,CSADLNTEAFF
.,few,TRBJ1-1,TRBV20-1,TGCAGTGCTCCCCCAGGGGAGGGGCGCACTGAAGCTTTCTTT,CSAPPGEGRTEAFF
.,.,TRBJ2-1,TRBV15,TGTGCCACCAGCAGGGCCTTTTCGACCGGGACCGACCGAGGCAATGAGCAGTTCTTC,CATSRAFSTGTDRGNEQFF
TRBD1,few,TRBJ1-1,TRBV20-1,TGCAGTGCCCGAGACGGGACAGAGAACACTGAAGCTTTCTTT,CSARDGTENTEAFF
TRBD1,few,TRBJ2-7,TRBV12-3/TRBV12-4,TGTGCCAGCAGAATACAGGGGGCGCTCGAGCAGTACTTC,CASRIQGALEQYF
.,.,TRBJ2-4,TRBV29-1,TGCAGCGTCCTACCGGGGTCCAAAAACATTCAGTACTTC,CSVLPGSKNIQYF
.,.,TRBJ1-1,TRBV12-3/TRBV12-4,TGTGCCAGCAGTTTTGGTAGGTTCATTGAAGCTTTCTTT,CASSFGRFIEAFF
TRBD1,.,TRBJ2-1,TRBV5-6,TGTGCCAGCAGCGACGACAGGGGGACTGGGGTAAGGCAGTTCTTC,CASSDDRGTGVRQFF
TRBD1,many,TRBJ2-3,TRBV29-1,TGCAGCGCCCCCGACAGGGCTAGCACAGATACGCAGTATTTT,CSAPDRASTDTQYF
.,many,TRBJ2-7,TRBV7-9,TGTGCCAGCAGCCCGCGACCGAGGGCAGGAACTTACGAGCAGTACTTC,CASSPRPRAGTYEQYF
TRBD2,few,TRBJ2-3,TRBV11-2,TGTGCCAGCAGCCTCAGCGGGGGGGCTTCAGATACGCAGTATTTT,CASSLSGGASDTQYF
.,few,TRBJ1-2,TRBV12-3/TRBV12-4,TGTGCCAGCAGTTTGTATCGCACACCTGGGACGGGTGGCTACACCTTC,CASSLYRTPGTGGYTF
TRBD1,.,TRBJ2-5,TRBV20-1,TGCAGTGCCACACCGGGACAGGGAAAGACCCAGTACTTC,CSATPGQGKTQYF
.,.,TRBJ1-1,TRBV7-9,TGTGCCAGCCACGGGGCGGGGGGCAACGAAGCTTTCTTT,CASHGAGGNEAFF
.,.,TRBJ1-2,TRBV7-6,TGTGCCAGCAGCCAAAGCGCAGAAGCTAACTATGGCTACACCTTC,CASSQSAEANYGYTF
.,few,TRBJ1-1,TRBV7-9,TGTGCCAGCAGCTTAAGCGGGACGAACACTGAAGCTTTCTTT,CASSLSGTNTEAFF
TRBD1,few,TRBJ2-1,TRBV5-1,TGCGCCAGCAGCAAAGGACAGGGTTACAATGAGCAGTTCTTC,CASSKGQGYNEQFF
.,few,TRBJ1-6,TRBV5-1,TGCGCCAGCAGCTTGGACCCCACCAATTCACCCCTCCACTTT,CASSLDPTNSPLHF
.,.,TRBJ1-2,TRBV28,TGTGCCAGCAGTTTGGAGGGTAGACACTATGGCTACACCTTC,CASSLEGRHYGYTF
.,few,TRBJ1-5,TRBV30,TGTGCCTGGAGTGTACGGACTCCGGGAGGGGGTCAGCCCCAGCATTTT,CAWSVRTPGGGQPQHF
.,.,TRBJ1-1,TRBV19,TGTGCCAGTAGTATTTTGGGGGAGAACACTGAAGCTTTCTTT,CASSILGENTEAFF
TRBD2,.,TRBJ2-3,TRBV24-1,TGTGCCACCAGTGAGGGACTAGCGGGAGAGTTCGCAGATACGCAGTATTTT,CATSEGLAGEFADTQYF
TRBD1,.,TRBJ2-4,TRBV5-1,TGCGCCAGCAGGACAGGGGGCGCGGATCCCAGCAAAAACATTCAGTACTTC,CASRTGGADPSKNIQYF
.,.,TRBJ2-3,TRBV12-3/TRBV12-4,TGTGCCAGCGGATCCGCGTCAGATACGCAGTATTTT,CASGSASDTQYF
.,few,TRBJ2-1,TRBV28,TGTGCCAGCACCGACTCCTACAATGAGCAGTTCTTC,CASTDSYNEQFF
.,.,TRBJ2-1,TRBV12-3/TRBV12-4,TGTGCCAGCCGAAAACAGCTCTCCTACAATGAGCAGTTCTTC,CASRKQLSYNEQFF
.,.,TRBJ2-7,TRBV5-1,TGCGCCAGCAGCTTGTACAGGGCCTCATACGAGCAGTACTTC,CASSLYRASYEQYF
TRBD2,.,TRBJ2-1,TRBV5-1,TGCGCCAGCAGCCTGGACTTACTAGCGGCGATTGAATACAATGAGCAGTTCTTC,CASSLDLLAAIEYNEQFF
TRBD1,.,TRBJ2-5,TRBV5-1,TGCGCCAGCAGCCCCACGGCAGGGGGAGAGACCCAGTACTTC,CASSPTAGGETQYF
TRBD1,few,TRBJ1-1,TRBV5-1,TGCGCCAGCAGTGGCAGGGGGGGCTCTGAAGCTTTCTTT,CASSGRGGSEAFF
TRBD1,.,TRBJ2-1,TRBV12-3/TRBV12-4,TGTGCCAGCAGGGGACAGGGATGGGATGAGCAGTTCTTC,CASRGQGWDEQFF
.,.,TRBJ1-1,TRBV12-3/TRBV12-4,TGTGCCAGCAGTTCCGGGCACCTTAGAATGAACACTGAAGCTTTCTTT,CASSSGHLRMNTEAFF
.,few,TRBJ2-7,TRBV4-1,TGCGCCAGCAGCCAGCACTCCCTCCAGTACTTC,CASSQHSLQYF
.,.,TRBJ1-1,TRBV2,TGTGCCAGCAGTGAAGCGCTTTCCCAGGCGAAGGGGGCTTTCTTT,CASSEALSQAKGAFF
TRBD1,.,TRBJ1-2,TRBV9,TGTGCCAGCAGCGTAGGGGACAGAACTGACTATGGCTACACCTTC,CASSVGDRTDYGYTF
.,.,TRBJ1-6,TRBV11-2,TGTGCCAGCAGCTTAGTCCCCGGCAGGGAGGGGTCACCCCTCCACTTT,CASSLVPGREGSPLHF